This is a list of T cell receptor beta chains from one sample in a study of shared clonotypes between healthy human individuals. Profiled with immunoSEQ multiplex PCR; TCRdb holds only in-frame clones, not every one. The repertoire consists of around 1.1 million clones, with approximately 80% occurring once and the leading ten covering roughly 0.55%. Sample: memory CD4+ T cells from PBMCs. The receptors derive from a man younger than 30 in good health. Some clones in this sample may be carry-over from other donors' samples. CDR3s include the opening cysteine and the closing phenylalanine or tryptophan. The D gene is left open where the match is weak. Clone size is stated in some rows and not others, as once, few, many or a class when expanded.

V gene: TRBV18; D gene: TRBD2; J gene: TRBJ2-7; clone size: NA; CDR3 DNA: TGTGCCAGCTCGCGACTAGCGGGAGTGGGGGAAGGCGAGCAGTACTTC; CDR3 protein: CASSRLAGVGEGEQYF
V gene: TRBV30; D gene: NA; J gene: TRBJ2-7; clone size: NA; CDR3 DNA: TGTGCCGTAGGTCATTACAGGGACTCCGAGCAGTACTTC; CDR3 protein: CAVGHYRDSEQYF
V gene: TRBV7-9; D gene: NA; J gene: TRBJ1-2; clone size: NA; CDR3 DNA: TGTGCCAGCAGCCCACAGACGGACCAGGGACACTATGGCTACACCTTC; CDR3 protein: CASSPQTDQGHYGYTF
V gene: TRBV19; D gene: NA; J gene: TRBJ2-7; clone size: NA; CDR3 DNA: TGTGCCAGTAGTATTCGAGGCGGGACAGCCACGACCTACGAGCAGTACTTC; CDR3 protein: CASSIRGGTATTYEQYF
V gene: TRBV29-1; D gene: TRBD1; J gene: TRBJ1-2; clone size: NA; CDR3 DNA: TGCAGCGTGGACCCACTCCGGACAGGGGGCAACTATGGCTACACCTTC; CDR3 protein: CSVDPLRTGGNYGYTF
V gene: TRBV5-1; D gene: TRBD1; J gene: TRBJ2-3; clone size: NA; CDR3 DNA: TGCGCCAGCAGCTTGGGGGGACAGTCCGGGGATACGCAGTATTTT; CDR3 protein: CASSLGGQSGDTQYF
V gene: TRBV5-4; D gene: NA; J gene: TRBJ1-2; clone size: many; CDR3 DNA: TGTGCCAGCAGCTTGGATAGGGTCCAGGGCTACACCTTC; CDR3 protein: CASSLDRVQGYTF
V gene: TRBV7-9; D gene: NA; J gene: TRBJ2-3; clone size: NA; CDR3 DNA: TGTGCCAGCAGCTTAGGGTTAAGCACAGATACGCAGTATTTT; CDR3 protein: CASSLGLSTDTQYF
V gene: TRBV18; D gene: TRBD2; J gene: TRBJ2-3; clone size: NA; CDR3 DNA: TGTGCCAGCTCACCCGGAGGAAGGACTAGCGGGAGGGCCACCAAGGAGTATTTT; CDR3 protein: CASSPGGRTSGRATKEYF
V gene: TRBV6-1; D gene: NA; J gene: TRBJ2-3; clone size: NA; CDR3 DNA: TGTGCCAGCAGTGAAGCGGTGGGGAGGACAGATACGCAGTATTTT; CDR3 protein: CASSEAVGRTDTQYF
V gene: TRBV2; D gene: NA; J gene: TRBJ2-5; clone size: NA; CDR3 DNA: TGTGCCAGCAGTGATCCCGGGACTTGGGAGACCCAGTACTTC; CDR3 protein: CASSDPGTWETQYF
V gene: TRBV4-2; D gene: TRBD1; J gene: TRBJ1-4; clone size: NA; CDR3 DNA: TGTGCCAGCAGCCAGCGAACACAGGGGGGAGGTGAAAAACTGTTTTTT; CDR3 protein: CASSQRTQGGGEKLFF
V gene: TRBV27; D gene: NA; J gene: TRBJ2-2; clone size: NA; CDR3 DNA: TGTGCCAGCAGTTCAACCCCGCGAACCGGGGAGCTGTTTTTT; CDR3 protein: CASSSTPRTGELFF
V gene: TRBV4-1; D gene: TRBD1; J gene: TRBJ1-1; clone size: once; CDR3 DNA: TGCGCCAACAGCCTATTGACAGGGGGTAATACTGAAGCTTTCTTT; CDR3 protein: CANSLLTGGNTEAFF
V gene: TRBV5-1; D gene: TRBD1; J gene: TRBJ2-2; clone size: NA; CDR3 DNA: TGCGCCAGCAGGCGGACAGGGAAGGTGGCCGGCGGGGAGCTGTTTTTT; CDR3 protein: CASRRTGKVAGGELFF
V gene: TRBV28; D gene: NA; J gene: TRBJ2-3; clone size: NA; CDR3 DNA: TGTGCCAGCAGCTCCGGGGGACCCCTAATTGTTACGCAGTATTTT; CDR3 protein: CASSSGGPLIVTQYF
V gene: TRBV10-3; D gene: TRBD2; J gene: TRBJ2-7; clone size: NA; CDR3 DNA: TGTGCCATCAGTGAGCCCAGACTAGCGGGAGGGTTCGGTCACGAGCAGTACTTC; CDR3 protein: CAISEPRLAGGFGHEQYF
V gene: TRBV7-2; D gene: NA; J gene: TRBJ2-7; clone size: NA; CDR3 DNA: TGTGCCAGCAGCCCAGGGGTCGAGCAGTACTTC; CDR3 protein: CASSPGVEQYF
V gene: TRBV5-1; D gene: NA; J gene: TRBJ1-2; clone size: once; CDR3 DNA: TGCGCCAGCAGCTTGGACGTAGGGCCCTATGGCTACACCTTC; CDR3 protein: CASSLDVGPYGYTF
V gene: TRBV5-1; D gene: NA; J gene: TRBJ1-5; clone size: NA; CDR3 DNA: TGCGCCAGCAGCTTGGGTGAAAGCAATCAGCCCCAGCATTTT; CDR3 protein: CASSLGESNQPQHF
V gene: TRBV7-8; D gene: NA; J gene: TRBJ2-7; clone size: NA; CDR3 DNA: TGTGCCAGCAGCTTAAACCGTGTTAGGGAGACCTACGAGCAGTACTTC; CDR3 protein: CASSLNRVRETYEQYF
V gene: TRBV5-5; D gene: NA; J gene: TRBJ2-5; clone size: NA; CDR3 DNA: TGTGCCAGCAGCCCCGGGACGCTCCAAGAGACCCAGTACTTC; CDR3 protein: CASSPGTLQETQYF
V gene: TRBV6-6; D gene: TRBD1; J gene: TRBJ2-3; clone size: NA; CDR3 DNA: TGTGCCAGCAGTAGCACCCGGGACAGGGCGCCAGATACGCAGTATTTT; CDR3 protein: CASSSTRDRAPDTQYF
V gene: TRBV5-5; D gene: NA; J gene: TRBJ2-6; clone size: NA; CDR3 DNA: TGTGCCAGCACCCTCGGGCCAGCCTCCTCTGGGGCCAACGTCCTGACTTTC; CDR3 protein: CASTLGPASSGANVLTF
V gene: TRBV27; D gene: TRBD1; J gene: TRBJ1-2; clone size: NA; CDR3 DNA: TGTGCCAGCCGACAGGGGGCAACGGACTATGGCTACACCTTC; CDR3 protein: CASRQGATDYGYTF
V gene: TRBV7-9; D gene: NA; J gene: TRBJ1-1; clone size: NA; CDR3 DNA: TGTGCCAGCAGCTCAAGATATCTGAACACTGAAGCTTTCTTT; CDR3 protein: CASSSRYLNTEAFF
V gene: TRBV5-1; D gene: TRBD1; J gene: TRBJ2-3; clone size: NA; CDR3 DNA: TGCGCCAGCAGCTCCGGACAGGCCCCAGGTACAGATACGCAGTATTTT; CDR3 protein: CASSSGQAPGTDTQYF
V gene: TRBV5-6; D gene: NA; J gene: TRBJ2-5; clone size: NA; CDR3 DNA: TGTGCCAGCAGCTTGGTGGGCAGCTGGGGAGAGACCCAGTACTTC; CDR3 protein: CASSLVGSWGETQYF
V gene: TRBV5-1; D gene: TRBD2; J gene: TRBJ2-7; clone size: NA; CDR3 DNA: TGCGCCAGCAGCTTTAGCGGGGACGAGCAGTACTTC; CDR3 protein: CASSFSGDEQYF
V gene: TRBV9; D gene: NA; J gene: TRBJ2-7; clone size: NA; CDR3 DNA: TGTGCCAGCAGTGCCCTTTATGATCCGGAGCAGTACTTC; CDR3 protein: CASSALYDPEQYF
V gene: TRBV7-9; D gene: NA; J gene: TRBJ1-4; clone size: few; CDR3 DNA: TGTGCCAGCAGCGCCCAAAACACGCCAACGGGGCCTCCGTTTTTT; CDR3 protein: CASSAQNTPTGPPFF
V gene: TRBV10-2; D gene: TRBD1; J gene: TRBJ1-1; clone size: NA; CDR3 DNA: TGCGCCAGCAGAGATCCGGGACAGGGCGAAGCTTTCTTT; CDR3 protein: CASRDPGQGEAFF
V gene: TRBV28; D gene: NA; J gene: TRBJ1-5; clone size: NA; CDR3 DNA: TGTGCCAGCAGTTGGCAGTCCAATCAGCCCCAGCATTTT; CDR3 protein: CASSWQSNQPQHF
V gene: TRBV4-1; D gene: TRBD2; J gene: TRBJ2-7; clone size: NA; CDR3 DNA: TGCGCCAGCAGCCAAGATACTAGCGGGAGTCTCTCGCGGGGCGAGCAGTACTTC; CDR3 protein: CASSQDTSGSLSRGEQYF
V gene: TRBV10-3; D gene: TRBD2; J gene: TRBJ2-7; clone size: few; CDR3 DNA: TGTGCCATCAGTGAGAGCCGGGAGGGGCAGTACTTC; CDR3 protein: CAISESREGQYF
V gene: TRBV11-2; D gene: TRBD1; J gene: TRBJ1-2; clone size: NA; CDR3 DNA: TGTGCCAGCAGCCTAGACAGGGGGCGCAGGGATAACTATGGCTACACCTTC; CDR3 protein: CASSLDRGRRDNYGYTF
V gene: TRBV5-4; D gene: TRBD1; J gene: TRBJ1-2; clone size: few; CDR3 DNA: TGTGCCAGCAGCGCTCAGGACAGGGGGTTGGGTGGCTACACCTTC; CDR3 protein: CASSAQDRGLGGYTF
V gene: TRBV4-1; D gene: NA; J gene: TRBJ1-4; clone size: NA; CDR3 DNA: TGCGCCAGCAGCCAAAAAGCACCCACAGGGTTAACTAATGAAAAACTGTTTTTT; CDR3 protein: CASSQKAPTGLTNEKLFF
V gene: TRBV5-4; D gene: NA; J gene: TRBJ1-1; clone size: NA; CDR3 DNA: TGTGCCAGCACCGTGGGCGGGAGGGGTACTGAAGCTTTCTTT; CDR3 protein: CASTVGGRGTEAFF
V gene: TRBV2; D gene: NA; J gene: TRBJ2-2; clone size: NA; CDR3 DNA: TGTGCCAGCACAGCGGAGGCGAACACCGGGGAGCTGTTTTTT; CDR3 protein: CASTAEANTGELFF
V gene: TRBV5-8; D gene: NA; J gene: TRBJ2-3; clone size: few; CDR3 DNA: TGTGCCAGCAGCTTGGAATTGACAGGTGGCCCGGATACGCAGTATTTT; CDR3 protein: CASSLELTGGPDTQYF
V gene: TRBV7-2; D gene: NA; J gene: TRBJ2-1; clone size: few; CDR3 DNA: TGTGCCAGCAGCTTTACCGGTGAGCAGTTCTTC; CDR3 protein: CASSFTGEQFF
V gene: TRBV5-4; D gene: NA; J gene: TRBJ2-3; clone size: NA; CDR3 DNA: TGTGCCAGCAGCCAGGATACGGATACGCAGTATTTT; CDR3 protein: CASSQDTDTQYF
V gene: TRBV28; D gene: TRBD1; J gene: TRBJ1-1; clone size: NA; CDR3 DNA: TGTGCCAGCAGTTTAGCAGGGGGTTGGACTGAAGCTTTCTTT; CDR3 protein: CASSLAGGWTEAFF
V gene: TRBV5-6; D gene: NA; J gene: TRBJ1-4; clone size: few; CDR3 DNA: TGTGCCAGCAGCGGGGACACGAATGAAAAACTGTTTTTT; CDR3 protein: CASSGDTNEKLFF
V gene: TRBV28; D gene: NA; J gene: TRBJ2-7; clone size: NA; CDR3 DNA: TGTGCCAGCAGTTACATCTTCTCGGCGGGTATCTACGAGCAGTACTTC; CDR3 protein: CASSYIFSAGIYEQYF
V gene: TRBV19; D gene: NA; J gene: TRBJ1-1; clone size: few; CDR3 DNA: TGTGCCAGTAGCCCCGGCCTGCGAACTGAAGCTTTCTTT; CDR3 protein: CASSPGLRTEAFF
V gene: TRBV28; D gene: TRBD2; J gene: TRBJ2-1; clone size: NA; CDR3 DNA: TGTGCCAGCAGTACTACTAGCGGGAGGTTCTTC; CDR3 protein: CASSTTSGRFF
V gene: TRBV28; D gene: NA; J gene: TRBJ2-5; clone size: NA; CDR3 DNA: TGTGCCAGCAGTTTAACAGGGGGGGTCCAAGAGACCCAGTACTTC; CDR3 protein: CASSLTGGVQETQYF
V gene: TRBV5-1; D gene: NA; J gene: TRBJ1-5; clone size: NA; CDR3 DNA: TGCGCCAGCAGCTTGGGGGGGCTGAATCAGCCCCAGCATTTT; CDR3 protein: CASSLGGLNQPQHF
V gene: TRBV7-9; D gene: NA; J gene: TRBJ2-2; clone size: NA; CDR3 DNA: TGTGCCAGCAGCCCCCAGGGGGGGGAGCTGTTTTTT; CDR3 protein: CASSPQGGELFF
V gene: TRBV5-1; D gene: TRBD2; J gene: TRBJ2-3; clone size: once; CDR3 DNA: TGCGCCAGCAGCCTCTGGACTAGCGGGACCCCCCGGGGGACGCAGTATTTT; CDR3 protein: CASSLWTSGTPRGTQYF